The rows below give T cell receptor beta chains drawn from one sample of a study of blood T cell repertoires in COVID-19. Profiled with immunoSEQ multiplex PCR; TCRdb holds only in-frame clones, not every one. The data show 200,000 to 250,000 clones, roughly 80% seen once. The sequencing sample was made of PBMCs or T cells enriched from blood (not recorded which). The source is a woman aged 45 to 65 who had been exposed to COVID-19. Both conserved end residues are part of each CDR3. The order of the fields is V gene, J gene, D gene, clone size, CDR3 DNA, CDR3 protein. D genes are given only for firm matches. Size tells how often a clone was seen (once, few, many) or the class of an expanded clone, and some rows leave it out.

TRBV30	TRBJ1-2	TRBD1	NA	TGTGCTTCAGACAGGGGGCTTGTCTATGGCTACACCTTC	CASDRGLVYGYTF
TRBV7-9	TRBJ2-7	TRBD2	NA	TGTGCCAGCAGCTTAGTCAGCGGGGGGTCCTACGAGCAGTACTTC	CASSLVSGGSYEQYF
TRBV2	TRBJ1-2	TRBD1	NA	TGTGCCAGCACCTCCGGGACAGGGCTTCAAAGCAACTATGGCTACACCTTC	CASTSGTGLQSNYGYTF
TRBV29-1	TRBJ2-5	TRBD1	few	TGCAGCGTTGGAAGGGACAGAGGGGAGACCCAGTACTTC	CSVGRDRGETQYF
TRBV6-1	TRBJ1-2	TRBD1	NA	TGTGCCAGCAGTGACCTAACAGGGGAATTAATTTCTGATGGCTACACCTTC	CASSDLTGELISDGYTF
TRBV28	TRBJ1-1	TRBD1	NA	TGTGCCAGCGGGTTAACAGGGGGACACCATGAAGCTTTCTTT	CASGLTGGHHEAFF
TRBV2	TRBJ2-5	NA	once	TGTGCCAGCCCCGGGGAAGGGGAGACCCAGTACTTC	CASPGEGETQYF
TRBV3-1/TRBV3-2	TRBJ1-5	NA	NA	TGTGCCAGCAGCCAAGATGTGCGGGAAAATCAGCCCCAGCATTTT	CASSQDVRENQPQHF
TRBV12-5	TRBJ2-3	TRBD2	NA	TGTGCTAGTGGTAACCAGCGGGGGGGCGGCACAGATACGCAGTATTTT	CASGNQRGGGTDTQYF
TRBV3-1/TRBV3-2	TRBJ2-2	TRBD1	once	TGTGCCAGCAGCCAATTACAGGGGACCGGGGAGCTGTTTTTT	CASSQLQGTGELFF
TRBV11-3	TRBJ1-1	NA	NA	TGTGCCAGCAGCTTAGATCAGGGCACTGAAGCTTTCTTT	CASSLDQGTEAFF
TRBV5-4	TRBJ1-2	NA	NA	TGTGCCAGCAGCATCGGGACAACCGCCAATTACTATGGCTACACCTTC	CASSIGTTANYYGYTF
TRBV6-1	TRBJ2-1	NA	NA	TGTGCCAGCAGTGAGGGACTCCAAAGCTCCTACAATGAGCAGTTCTTC	CASSEGLQSSYNEQFF
TRBV5-1	TRBJ2-1	NA	NA	TGCGCCAGCAGCGGTCGGTCAGGTCGGGGTGAGCAGTTCTTC	CASSGRSGRGEQFF
TRBV18	TRBJ1-2	NA	few	TGTGCCAGCTCACCGCCGGGTGACTATGGCTACACCTTC	CASSPPGDYGYTF
TRBV10-3	TRBJ1-1	NA	NA	TGTGCCATCAGTGAAACAGCGGCTGAAGCTTTCTTT	CAISETAAEAFF
TRBV12-5	TRBJ1-5	NA	NA	TGTGCTAGTGGTCAGGGTCTAGGTAGCAATCAGCCCCAGCATTTT	CASGQGLGSNQPQHF